This paragraph covers one T cell receptor (beta chain) sequence. This CDR3 is 14 amino acids long. V gave up 0 bases and J gave up 2 bases, with 3 bases separating them. From germline, CDR1 is SGDLS and CDR2 YYNGEE. The entry originates in a study of cytotoxic CD8 clonotypes in ibrutinib-treated CLL. On the study more broadly: Responses: some 25 partial, 2 complete; after median approximately 68 months, roughly 14 stayed remitted, approximately twelve progressed.

TCR beta library input comprised roughly 2 micrograms of genomic DNA from cryopreserved PBMCs. Produced via immunoSEQ multiplex PCR; TCRdb's table is partial and in-frame only. The sample lists roughly 190,000 clones, approximately 68% seen once, with around 15% in the top ten. The sample here was PBMCs, taken after 24 months of ibrutinib treatment. The V call is TRBV9, the J call TRBJ2-6; D unresolved. The source is a human donor with chronic lymphocytic leukemia. CDR3: CASSVEAGANVLTF. Written as DNA, the CDR3 is TGTGCCAGCAGCGTAGAGGCTGGGGCCAACGTCCTGACTTTC.